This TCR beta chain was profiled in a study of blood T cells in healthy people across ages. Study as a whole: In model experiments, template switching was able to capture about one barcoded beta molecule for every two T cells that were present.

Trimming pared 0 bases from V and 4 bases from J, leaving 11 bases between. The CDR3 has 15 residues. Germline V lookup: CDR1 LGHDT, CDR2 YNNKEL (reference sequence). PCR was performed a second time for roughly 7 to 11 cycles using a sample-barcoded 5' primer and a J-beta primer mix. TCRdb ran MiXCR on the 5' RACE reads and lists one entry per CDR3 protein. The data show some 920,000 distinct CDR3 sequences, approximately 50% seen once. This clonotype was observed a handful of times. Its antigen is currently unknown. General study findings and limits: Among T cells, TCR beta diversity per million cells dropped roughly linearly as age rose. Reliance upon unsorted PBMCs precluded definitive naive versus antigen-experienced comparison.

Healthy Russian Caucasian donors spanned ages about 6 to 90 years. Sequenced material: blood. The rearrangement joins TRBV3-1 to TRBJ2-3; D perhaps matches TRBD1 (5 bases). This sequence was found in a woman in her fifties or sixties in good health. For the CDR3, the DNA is TGTGCCAGCAGCCAAGAGCAGGGTCCCCCAGATACGCAGTATTTT. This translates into CASSQEQGPPDTQYF.